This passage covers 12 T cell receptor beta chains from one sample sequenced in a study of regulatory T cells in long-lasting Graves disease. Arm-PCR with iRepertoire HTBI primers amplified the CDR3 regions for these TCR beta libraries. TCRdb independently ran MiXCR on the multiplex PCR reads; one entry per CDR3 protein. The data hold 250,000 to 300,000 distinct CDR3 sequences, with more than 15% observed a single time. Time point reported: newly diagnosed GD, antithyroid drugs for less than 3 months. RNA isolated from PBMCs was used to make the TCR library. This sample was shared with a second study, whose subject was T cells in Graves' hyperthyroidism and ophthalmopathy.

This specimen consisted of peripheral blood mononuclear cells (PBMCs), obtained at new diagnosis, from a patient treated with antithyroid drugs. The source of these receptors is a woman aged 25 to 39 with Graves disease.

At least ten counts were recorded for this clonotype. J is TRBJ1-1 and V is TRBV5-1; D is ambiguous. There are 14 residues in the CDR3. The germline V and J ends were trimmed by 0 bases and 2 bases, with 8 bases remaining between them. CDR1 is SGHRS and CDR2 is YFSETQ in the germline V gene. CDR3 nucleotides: TGCGCCAGCAGCTTGGAGGGTTATAACACTGAAGCTTTCTTT. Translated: CASSLEGYNTEAFF.

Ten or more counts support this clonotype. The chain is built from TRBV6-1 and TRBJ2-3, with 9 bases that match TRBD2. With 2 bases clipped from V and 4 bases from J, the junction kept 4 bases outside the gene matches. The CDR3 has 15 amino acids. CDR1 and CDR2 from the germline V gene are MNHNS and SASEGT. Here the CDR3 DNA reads TGTGCCAGCAGTGAAAGAGCTAGCGGGGCAGATACGCAGTATTTT. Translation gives CASSERASGADTQYF.

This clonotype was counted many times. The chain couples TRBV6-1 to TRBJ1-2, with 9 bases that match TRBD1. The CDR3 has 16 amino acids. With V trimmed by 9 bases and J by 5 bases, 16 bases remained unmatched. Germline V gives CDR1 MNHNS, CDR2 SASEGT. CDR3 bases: TGTGCCAGTAGGCCGGGACAGGGAGACGAGCCTTATGGCTACACCTTC. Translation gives CASRPGQGDEPYGYTF.

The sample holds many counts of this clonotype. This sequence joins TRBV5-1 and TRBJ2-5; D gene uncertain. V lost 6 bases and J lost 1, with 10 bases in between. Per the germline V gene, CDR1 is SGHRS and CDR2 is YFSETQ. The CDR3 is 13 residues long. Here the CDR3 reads CASNSGLQETQYF. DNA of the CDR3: TGCGCCAGCAATTCAGGCCTCCAAGAGACCCAGTACTTC.

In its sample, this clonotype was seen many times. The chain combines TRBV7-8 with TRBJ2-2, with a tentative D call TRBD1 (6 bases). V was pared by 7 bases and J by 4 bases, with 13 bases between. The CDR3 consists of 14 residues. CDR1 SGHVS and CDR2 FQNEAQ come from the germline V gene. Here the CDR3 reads CASIPQGVTGELFF. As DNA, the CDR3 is TGTGCCAGCATTCCACAGGGTGTCACCGGGGAGCTGTTTTTT.

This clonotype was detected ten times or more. The CDR3, as DNA: TGTGCCAGCAGCTTTTCCCAAGAGACCCAGTACTTC. This encodes CASSFSQETQYF. The rearrangement uses TRBV12-3 or TRBV12-4 and TRBJ2-5, with D unresolved. The CDR3 totals 12 residues. The V and J ends lost 6 bases and 1 base respectively, with 6 bases between them.

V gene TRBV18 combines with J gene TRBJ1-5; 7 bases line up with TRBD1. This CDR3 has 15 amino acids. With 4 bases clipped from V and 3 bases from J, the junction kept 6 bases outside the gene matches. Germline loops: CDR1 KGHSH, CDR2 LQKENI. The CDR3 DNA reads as TGTGCCAGCTCACTAGGGGGACAGCCCAATCAGCCCCAGCATTTT. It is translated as CASSLGGQPNQPQHF.

CDR3 amino acids: CASSDPRTGNGSSQYF. In DNA, the CDR3 is TGTGCCAGTAGCGACCCAAGGACAGGGAACGGCAGTTCGCAGTACTTC. The chain has TRBV19 and TRBJ2-7; 8 bases map to TRBD1. J gave up 9 bases and V 6 bases, and 19 bases lay outside the gene matches. The CDR3 loop spans 16 amino acids. CDR1 is LNHDA and CDR2 is SQIVND in the germline V gene (reference sequence).

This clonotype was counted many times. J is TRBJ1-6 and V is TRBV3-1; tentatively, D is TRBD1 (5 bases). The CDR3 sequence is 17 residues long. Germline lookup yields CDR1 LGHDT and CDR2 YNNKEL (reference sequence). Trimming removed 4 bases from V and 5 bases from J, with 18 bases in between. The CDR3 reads CASSLRIGGANNSPLHF. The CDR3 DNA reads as TGTGCCAGCAGCCTACGAATAGGAGGGGCGAATAATTCACCCCTCCACTTT. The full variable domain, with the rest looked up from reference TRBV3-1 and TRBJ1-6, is DTAVSQTPKYLVTQMGNDKSIKCEQNLGHDTMYWYKQDSKKFLKIMFSYNNKELIINETVPNRFSPKSPDKAHLNLHINSLELGDSAVYFCASSLRIGGANNSPLHFGNGTRLTVT.

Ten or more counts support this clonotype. Here the CDR3 DNA reads TGTGCCAGCAGCTTAGAGGCTGGAAATGAGCAGTTCTTC. Amino acid sequence: CASSLEAGNEQFF. The gene calls are TRBV7-9 and TRBJ2-1, with D uncertain. The germline V and J ends were trimmed by 1 base and 7 bases, with 8 bases remaining between them. From germline, CDR1 is SEHNR and CDR2 FQNEAQ (reference sequence). The CDR3 has 13 residues.

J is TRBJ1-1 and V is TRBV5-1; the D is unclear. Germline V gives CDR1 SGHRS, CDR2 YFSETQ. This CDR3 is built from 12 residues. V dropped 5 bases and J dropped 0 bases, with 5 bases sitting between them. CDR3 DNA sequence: TGCGCCAGCAGGACAATGAACACTGAAGCTTTCTTT. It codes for CASRTMNTEAFF.

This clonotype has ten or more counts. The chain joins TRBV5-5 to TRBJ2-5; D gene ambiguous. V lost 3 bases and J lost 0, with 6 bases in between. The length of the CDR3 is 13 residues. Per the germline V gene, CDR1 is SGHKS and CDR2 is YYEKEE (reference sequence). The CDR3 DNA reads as TGTGCCAGCAGCTGGAGTGACCAAGAGACCCAGTACTTC. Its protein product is CASSWSDQETQYF.